One T cell receptor (beta chain) is described in this entry. The source of the sample is a study of T cells in localized non-small cell lung cancer. V shed 6 bases, J shed 5 bases, and the junction held 11 bases outside the gene matches. Per germline, CDR1 SGDLS and CDR2 YYNGEE. The length of the CDR3 is 16 residues. TCRdb's table, derived via immunoSEQ multiplex PCR, lists solely in-frame clones and lacks some. The table shows almost 40,000 clones, with 86% occurring only once. The genes are TRBV9 and TRBJ2-2; 9 nucleotides agree with TRBD2. The TCR comes from a male donor aged 60 or over with stage II lung adenocarcinoma. Specimen: peripheral blood mononuclear cells, collected before any cancer treatment. The CDR3 spells CASKGGGRAETGELFF. CDR3 DNA sequence: TGTGCCAGCAAGGGAGGCGGGAGGGCCGAAACCGGGGAGCTGTTTTTT. Using reference TRBV9 and TRBJ2-2 for the parts outside the CDR3, the full variable domain is DSGVTQTPKHLITATGQRVTLRCSPRSGDLSVYWYQQSLDQGLQFLIQYYNGEERAKGNILERFSAQQFPDLHSELNLSSLELGDSALYFCASKGGGRAETGELFFGEGSRLTVL.